The clone carrying this T cell receptor (beta chain) was seen more than once but under ten times. TCRdb fed the 5' RACE reads into MiXCR, producing one record per CDR3 protein. The sample consists of around 22,000 distinct CDR3 sequences, around 13% of them appearing once. These data come from a study of CD8 T cells in ankylosing spondylitis. The CDR3 runs to 14 residues. In germline, CDR1 is MNHEY, CDR2 SVGAGI. V was clipped by 6 bases and J by 1 base, with 7 bases between them. Material: blood. J is TRBJ2-6 and V is TRBV6-5; D is ambiguous. The receptor was derived from a male donor with ankylosing spondylitis or in good health (not recorded which). CDR3 DNA sequence: TGTGCCAGCAGCCTGGAGTCTGGGGCCAACGTCCTGACTTTC. Translation: CASSLESGANVLTF.